Below, 2 T cell receptor beta chains from the same sample are listed, as sequenced in a study of PD-1 blockade in classical Hodgkin lymphoma. The assay was immunoSEQ multiplex PCR, and TCRdb's table has in-frame clones only and misses some. The sample consists of about 22,000 clones, around 65% of them appearing once. In every patient, relapse followed autologous stem cell transplantation, while exposure to brentuximab vedotin differed. The starting material was peripheral blood mononuclear cells (PBMCs), obtained at baseline. The receptors originated from a human donor with classical Hodgkin lymphoma.

The chain combines TRBV15 with TRBJ2-5; possibly TRBD2 for D (6 bases). The CDR3 covers 16 residues. The V end lost 1 base, the J end lost 5 bases, and 17 bases lay between the germline ends. Per the germline V gene, CDR1 is LNHNV and CDR2 is YYDKDF (reference sequence). The DNA of the CDR3 is TGTGCCACCAGCAGAGGTAGCGGCTCGTTCCGGGAGACCCAGTACTTC. Its protein is CATSRGSGSFRETQYF.

Here the CDR3 DNA reads TGTGCCAGCAGTCAGGGACAGGGAAGAGGCTACACCTTC. Its protein is CASSQGQGRGYTF. This sequence joins TRBV28 and TRBJ1-2; 9 bases match TRBD1. The length of the CDR3 is 13 residues. Germline trimming cut 5 bases from V and 8 bases from J; bases unmatched to any gene: 6. Germline CDR1 reads MDHEN; CDR2 reads SYDVKM.